This passage covers 7 T cell receptor beta chains from one sample sequenced in a study of Graves' ophthalmopathy and Graves' hyperthyroidism. The authors amplified TCR beta CDR3 regions, and they did so from RNA transcripts for repertoire sequencing. Investigators did first-round RT-PCR with HTBI primers, then second-round multiplex PCR. TCRdb reprocessed the multiplex PCR reads with MiXCR, giving one entry per CDR3 protein. This repertoire shows roughly 380,000 distinct CDR3 sequences, about 16% found once; its top ten account for roughly 7%. The sample consisted of peripheral blood. These receptors originate from a woman younger than 30 with stable Graves' hyperthyroidism.

The chain couples TRBV9 to TRBJ2-5; 8 bases align to TRBD1. From germline, CDR1 is SGDLS and CDR2 YYNGEE. The J segment lost 3 bases and the V segment lost 2 bases, leaving 6 bases of the junction unmatched. This CDR3 region has 15 residues. The CDR3 loop reads CASSVGSGGEETQYF. Written as DNA, the CDR3 is TGTGCCAGCAGCGTTGGGTCAGGGGGCGAAGAGACCCAGTACTTC. Complete variable domain (other parts from reference TRBV9 and TRBJ2-5): DSGVTQTPKHLITATGQRVTLRCSPRSGDLSVYWYQQSLDQGLQFLIQYYNGEERAKGNILERFSAQQFPDLHSELNLSSLELGDSALYFCASSVGSGGEETQYFGPGTRLLVL.

This clonotype was seen repeatedly, ten times or more. The J gene is TRBJ1-5, the V gene TRBV12-3 or TRBV12-4; tentative D call: TRBD1 (6 bases). The V gene lost 0 bases and the J gene lost 6 bases, with 21 bases spanning the gap. The CDR3 is made up of 18 amino acids. CDR3 loop: CASSLARLSGGGGQPQHF. The CDR3 nucleotides read TGTGCCAGCAGTTTAGCGCGGCTATCCGGGGGAGGGGGTCAGCCCCAGCATTTT.

In this sample, this clonotype turned up many times. CDR3 coding DNA: TGTGCCAGCAGTTTAAGAGGGGAGACCCAGTACTTC. It specifies CASSLRGETQYF. The chain is built from TRBV11-2 and TRBJ2-5; the D gene is possibly TRBD2 (5 bases). Trimming removed 6 bases at V and 5 bases at J, with 10 bases between. CDR3 length: 12 residues. Per germline, CDR1 SGHAT and CDR2 FQNNGV.

About this clonotype: With a much larger clone just one base away, this may be a read error. The chain combines TRBV6-5 with TRBJ2-7; 8 bases agree with TRBD1. V trimming: 3 bases; J trimming: 9 bases; junction bases outside the gene matches: 7. This CDR3 has 13 residues. Germline V lookup: CDR1 MNHEY, CDR2 SVGAGI. Written as DNA, the CDR3 is TGTGCCAGCAGTTATACCCCAGGGGGCGTGCAGTACTTC. Residues: CASSYTPGGVQYF.

Many counts were recorded for this clonotype. The chain combines TRBV20-1 with TRBJ1-5; D perhaps matches TRBD1 (5 bases). Per germline, CDR1 DFQATT and CDR2 SNEGSKA (reference sequence). The V end lost 6 bases, the J end lost 4 bases, and 13 bases lay between the germline ends. The CDR3 covers 13 residues. The CDR3 is CSAKGRVNQPQHF. For the CDR3, the DNA is TGCAGTGCGAAGGGGCGGGTAAATCAGCCCCAGCATTTT.

The chain employs TRBV28 and TRBJ2-7; 8 bases align to TRBD2. V lost 6 bases and J lost 5; bases outside the gene matches: 18. Germline CDR1 reads MDHEN; CDR2 reads SYDVKM. The CDR3 covers 17 residues. The CDR3 DNA reads TGTGCCAGCAGACCGTCCCTCCGGAGCGGGAGCGTCAACGAGCAGTACTTC. This sequence encodes CASRPSLRSGSVNEQYF.

Many counts were recorded for this clonotype. V and J are TRBV9 and TRBJ2-5, with 12 bases that match TRBD2. With 0 bases clipped from V and 5 bases from J, the junction kept 8 bases outside the gene matches. The length of the CDR3 is 17 residues. Per the germline V gene, CDR1 is SGDLS and CDR2 is YYNGEE. CDR3 amino acids: CASSVGLAGVYGETQYF. As DNA, the CDR3 is TGTGCCAGCAGCGTAGGACTAGCGGGGGTCTATGGGGAGACCCAGTACTTC.